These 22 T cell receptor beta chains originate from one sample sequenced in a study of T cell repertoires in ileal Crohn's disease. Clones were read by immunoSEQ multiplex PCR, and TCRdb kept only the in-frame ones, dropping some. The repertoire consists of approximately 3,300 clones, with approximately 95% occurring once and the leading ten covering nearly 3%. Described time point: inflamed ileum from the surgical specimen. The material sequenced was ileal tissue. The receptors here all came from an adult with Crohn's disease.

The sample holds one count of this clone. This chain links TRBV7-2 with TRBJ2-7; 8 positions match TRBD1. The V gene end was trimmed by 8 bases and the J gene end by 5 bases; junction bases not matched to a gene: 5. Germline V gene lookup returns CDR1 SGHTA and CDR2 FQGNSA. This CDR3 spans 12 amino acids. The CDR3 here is CASQGASHEQYF. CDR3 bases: TGTGCCAGCCAGGGGGCGTCGCACGAGCAGTACTTC.

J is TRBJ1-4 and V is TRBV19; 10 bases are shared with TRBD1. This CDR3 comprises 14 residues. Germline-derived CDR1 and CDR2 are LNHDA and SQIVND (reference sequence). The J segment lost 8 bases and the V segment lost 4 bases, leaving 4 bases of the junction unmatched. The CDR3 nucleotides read TGTGCCAGTAGTAGGACGGGACAGGGGGAAAAACTGTTTTTT. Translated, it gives CASSRTGQGEKLFF.

CDR3 residues: CAISEQEAYEQYF. CDR3 sequence (DNA): TGTGCCATCAGTGAACAGGAGGCCTACGAGCAGTACTTC. The chain uses TRBV10-3 and TRBJ2-7, with D perhaps given as TRBD1 or TRBD2 (5 bases each). Germline CDR1 ENHRY, CDR2 SYGVKD. The CDR3 loop spans 13 amino acids. Between the trimmed V and J ends, which lost 3 bases and 2 bases, there was a span of 8 bases.

The CDR3 DNA reads TGTGCCAGCAGTAGCGCAGGGTATACTACGCAGTATTTT. This gives the protein CASSSAGYTTQYF. V usage is TRBV6-6 and J usage is TRBJ2-3; a possible D gene is TRBD1 (5 bases). Trimming took off 5 bases at V and 8 bases at J, with 14 bases between the two ends. The germline CDR1 and CDR2 sequences are MNHNY and SVGAGI (reference sequence). This CDR3 has 13 residues.

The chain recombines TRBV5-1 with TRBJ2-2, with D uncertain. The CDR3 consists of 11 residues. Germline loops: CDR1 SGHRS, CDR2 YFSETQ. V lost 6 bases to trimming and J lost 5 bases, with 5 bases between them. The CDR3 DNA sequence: TGCGCCAGCACTCGGACCGGGGAGCTGTTTTTT. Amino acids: CASTRTGELFF.

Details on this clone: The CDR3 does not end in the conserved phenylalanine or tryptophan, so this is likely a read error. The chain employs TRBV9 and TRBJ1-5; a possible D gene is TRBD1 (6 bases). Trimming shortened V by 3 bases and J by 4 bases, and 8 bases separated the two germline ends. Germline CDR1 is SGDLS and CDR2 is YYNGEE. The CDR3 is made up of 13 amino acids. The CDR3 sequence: CASSGGGNQPQHL. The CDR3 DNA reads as TGTGCCAGCAGCGGAGGGGGGAATCAGCCCCAGCATCTT.

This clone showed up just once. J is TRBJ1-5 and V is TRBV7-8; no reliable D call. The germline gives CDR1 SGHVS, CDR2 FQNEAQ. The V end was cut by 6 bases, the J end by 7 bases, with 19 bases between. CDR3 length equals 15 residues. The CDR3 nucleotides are TGTGCCAGCAGTCCCTTCCCCCCCCTCGGGCAGCCCCAGCATTTT. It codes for CASSPFPPLGQPQHF.

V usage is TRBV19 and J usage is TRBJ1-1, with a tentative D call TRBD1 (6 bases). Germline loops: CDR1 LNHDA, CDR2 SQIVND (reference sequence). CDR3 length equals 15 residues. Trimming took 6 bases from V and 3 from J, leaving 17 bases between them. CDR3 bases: TGTGCCAGTAGCTACACGAACAGGGCTGACACTGAAGCTTTCTTT. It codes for CASSYTNRADTEAFF. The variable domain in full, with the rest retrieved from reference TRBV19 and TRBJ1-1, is DGGITQSPKYLFRKEGQNVTLSCEQNLNHDAMYWYRQDPGQGLRLIYYSQIVNDFQKGDIAEGYSVSREKKESFPLTVTSAQKNPTAFYLCASSYTNRADTEAFFGQGTRLTVV.

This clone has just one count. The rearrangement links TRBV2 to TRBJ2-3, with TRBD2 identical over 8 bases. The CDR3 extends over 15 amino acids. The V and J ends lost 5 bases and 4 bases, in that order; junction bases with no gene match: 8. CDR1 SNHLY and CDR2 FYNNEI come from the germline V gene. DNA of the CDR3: TGTGCCAGCAGTCCGGGAGGGAGGGCACCAGATACGCAGTATTTT. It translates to CASSPGGRAPDTQYF. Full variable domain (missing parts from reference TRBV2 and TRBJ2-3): EPEVTQTPSHQVTQMGQEVILRCVPISNHLYFYWYRQILGQKVEFLVSFYNNEISEKSEIFDDQFSVERPDGSNFTLKIRSTKLEDSAMYFCASSPGGRAPDTQYFGPGTRLTVL.

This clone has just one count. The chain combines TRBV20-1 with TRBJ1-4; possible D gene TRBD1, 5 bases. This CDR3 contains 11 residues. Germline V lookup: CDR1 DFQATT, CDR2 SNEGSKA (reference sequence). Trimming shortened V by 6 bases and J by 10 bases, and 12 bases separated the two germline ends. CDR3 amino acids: CSAGQGAKLFF. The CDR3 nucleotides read TGCAGTGCCGGCCAGGGCGCAAAACTGTTTTTT.

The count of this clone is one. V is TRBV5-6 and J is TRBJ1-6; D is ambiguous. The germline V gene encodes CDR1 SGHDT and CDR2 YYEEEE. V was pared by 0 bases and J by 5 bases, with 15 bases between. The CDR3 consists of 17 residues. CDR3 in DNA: TGTGCCAGCAGCTTGGTTGGCACCCCCCGGGATAATTCACCCCTCCACTTT. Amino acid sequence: CASSLVGTPRDNSPLHF.

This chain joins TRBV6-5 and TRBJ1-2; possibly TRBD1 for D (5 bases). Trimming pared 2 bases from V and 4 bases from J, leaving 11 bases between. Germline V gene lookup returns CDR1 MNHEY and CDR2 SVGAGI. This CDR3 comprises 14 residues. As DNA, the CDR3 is TGTGCCAGCAGTTACGGGGGGATCGGCTATGGCTACACCTTC. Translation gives CASSYGGIGYGYTF.

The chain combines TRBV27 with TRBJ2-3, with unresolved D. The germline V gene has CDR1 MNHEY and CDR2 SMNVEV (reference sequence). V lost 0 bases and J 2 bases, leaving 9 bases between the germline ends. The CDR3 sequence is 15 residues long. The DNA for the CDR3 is TGTGCCAGCAGTTTATCGGGTCCAGACACAGATACGCAGTATTTT. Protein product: CASSLSGPDTDTQYF.

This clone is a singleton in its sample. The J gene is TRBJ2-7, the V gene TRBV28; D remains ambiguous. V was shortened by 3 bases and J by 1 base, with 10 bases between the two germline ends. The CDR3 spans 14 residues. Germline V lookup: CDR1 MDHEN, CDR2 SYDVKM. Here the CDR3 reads CASSFTVKSYEQYF. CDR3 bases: TGTGCCAGCAGTTTCACCGTTAAATCCTACGAGCAGTACTTC.

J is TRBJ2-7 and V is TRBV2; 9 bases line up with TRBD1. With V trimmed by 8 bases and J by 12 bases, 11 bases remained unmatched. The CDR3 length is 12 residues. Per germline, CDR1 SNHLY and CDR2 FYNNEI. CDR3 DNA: TGTGCCAGCGGGGACCGGGACAGGGCCTCGTACTTC. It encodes CASGDRDRASYF.

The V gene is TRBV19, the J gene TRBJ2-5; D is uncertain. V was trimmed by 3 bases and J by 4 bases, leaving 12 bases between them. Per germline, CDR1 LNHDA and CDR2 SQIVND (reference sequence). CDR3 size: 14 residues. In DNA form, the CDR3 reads TGTGCCAGTAGTATTTTGGCAGGTCTAGAGACCCAGTACTTC. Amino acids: CASSILAGLETQYF.

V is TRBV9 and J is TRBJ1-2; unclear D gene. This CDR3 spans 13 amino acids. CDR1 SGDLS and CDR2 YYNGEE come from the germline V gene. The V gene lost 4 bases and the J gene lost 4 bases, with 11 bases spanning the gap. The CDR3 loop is CASSLSPAYGYTF. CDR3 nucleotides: TGTGCCAGCAGCCTATCCCCCGCCTATGGCTACACCTTC.

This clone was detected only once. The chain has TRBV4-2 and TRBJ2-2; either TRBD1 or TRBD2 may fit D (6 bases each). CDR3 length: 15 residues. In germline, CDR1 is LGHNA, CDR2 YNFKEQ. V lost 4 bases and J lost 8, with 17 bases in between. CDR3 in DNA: TGTGCCAGCAGCCCAGCTTGGGGGGCCGGTGGGGAGCTGTTTTTT. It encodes CASSPAWGAGGELFF.

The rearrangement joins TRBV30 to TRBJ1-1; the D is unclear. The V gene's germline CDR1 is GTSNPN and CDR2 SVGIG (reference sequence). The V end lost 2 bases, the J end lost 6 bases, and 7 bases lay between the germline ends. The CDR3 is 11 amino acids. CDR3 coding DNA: TGTGCCTGGAGTTGGCGTGCTGAAGCTTTCTTT. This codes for CAWSWRAEAFF.

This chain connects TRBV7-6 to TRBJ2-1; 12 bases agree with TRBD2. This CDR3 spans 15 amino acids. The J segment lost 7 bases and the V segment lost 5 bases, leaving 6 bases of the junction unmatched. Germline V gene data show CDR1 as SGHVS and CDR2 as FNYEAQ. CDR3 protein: CASSRTSGTRNEQFF. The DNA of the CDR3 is TGTGCCAGCAGCCGGACTAGCGGGACACGTAATGAGCAGTTCTTC.

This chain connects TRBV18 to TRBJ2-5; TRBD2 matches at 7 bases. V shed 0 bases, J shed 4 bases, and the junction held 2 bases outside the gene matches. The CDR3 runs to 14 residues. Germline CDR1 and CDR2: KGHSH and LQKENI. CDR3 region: CASSPPPGGETQYF. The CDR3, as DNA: TGTGCCAGCTCACCACCCCCGGGGGGAGAGACCCAGTACTTC.

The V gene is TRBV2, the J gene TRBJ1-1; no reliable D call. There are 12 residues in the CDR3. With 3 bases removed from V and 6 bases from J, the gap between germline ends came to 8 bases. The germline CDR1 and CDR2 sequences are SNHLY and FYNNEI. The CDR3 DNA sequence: TGTGCCAGCAGTGAGGACGTCCCTGAAGCTTTCTTT. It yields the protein CASSEDVPEAFF.